This T cell receptor beta chain was captured in a study of control samples from healthy donors and cancer patients (TCRdb year 2020). V was cut back by 5 bases and J by 4 bases, leaving a gap of 23 bases between them. For CDR1 and CDR2, the germline V gene (reference sequence) lists SEHNR and FQNEAQ. Reading from cysteine to phenylalanine, the CDR3 counts 18 amino acids. Only the CDR3 portion is preserved as DNA: 54 bases, with reading frame beginning at the first base. This clone was observed a handful of times. Its specific antigen is unknown. The sample holds no much larger clone one base away, and base qualities are not on file. In the same sample, other DNA sequences code for this CDR3. Libraries were prepared through the immunoSEQ multiplex PCR assay. Entries here come from immuneACCESS through TCRdb and include only in-frame sequences with V and J called. Some clones fail to appear in such tables; in the studies checked, an unresolved V gene covers under half of the shortfall, and the cause of the remainder is unknown. The sample records 250,000 to 300,000 clones, approximately 80% of which are singletons. The top ten constitute 13% of the sample.

The receptor chain draws on TRBV7-9 and TRBJ2-2; the D gene is possibly TRBD2, with 7 bases matching. Sequenced sample: PBMCs. This TCR derives from a woman aged 55-70 years with lung cancer. CDR3 loop: CASSPLGRGARGTGELFF. Read as DNA, the sequence is TGTGCCAGCAGCCCGTTGGGCCGGGGGGCTCGGGGCACCGGGGAGCTGTTTTTT.